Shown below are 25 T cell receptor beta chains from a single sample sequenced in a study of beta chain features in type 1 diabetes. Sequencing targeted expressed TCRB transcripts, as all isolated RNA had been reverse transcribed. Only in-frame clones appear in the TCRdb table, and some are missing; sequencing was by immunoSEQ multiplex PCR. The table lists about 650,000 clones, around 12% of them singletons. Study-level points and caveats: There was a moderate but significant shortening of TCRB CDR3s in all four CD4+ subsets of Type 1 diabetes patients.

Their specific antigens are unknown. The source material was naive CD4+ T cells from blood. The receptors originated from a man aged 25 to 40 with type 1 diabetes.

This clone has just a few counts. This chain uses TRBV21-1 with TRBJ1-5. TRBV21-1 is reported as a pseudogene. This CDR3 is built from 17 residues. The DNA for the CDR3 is TGTGCCAGCAGCAATTGGCATAGGTGGACCGAGAATCAGCCCCAGCATTTT. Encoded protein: CASSNWHRWTENQPQHF.

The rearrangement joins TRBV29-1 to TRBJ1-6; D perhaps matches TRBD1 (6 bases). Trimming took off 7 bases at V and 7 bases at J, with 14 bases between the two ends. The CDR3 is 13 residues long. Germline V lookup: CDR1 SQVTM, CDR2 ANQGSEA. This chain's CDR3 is CSASDRINSPLHF. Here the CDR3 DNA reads TGCAGCGCCTCGGACAGAATCAATTCACCCCTCCACTTT.

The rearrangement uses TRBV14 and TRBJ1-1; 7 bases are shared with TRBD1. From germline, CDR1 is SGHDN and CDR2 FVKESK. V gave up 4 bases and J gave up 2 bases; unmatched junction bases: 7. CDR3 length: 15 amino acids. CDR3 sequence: CASSRNRGVNTEAFF. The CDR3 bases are TGTGCCAGCAGCCGGAACAGGGGAGTAAACACTGAAGCTTTCTTT.

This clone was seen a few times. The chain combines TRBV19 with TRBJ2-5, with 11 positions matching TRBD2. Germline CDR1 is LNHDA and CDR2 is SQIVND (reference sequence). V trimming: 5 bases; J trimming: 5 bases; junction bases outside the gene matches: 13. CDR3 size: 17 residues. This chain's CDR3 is CASSFSGLAGGGETQYF. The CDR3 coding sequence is TGTGCCAGTAGTTTCTCCGGGCTAGCGGGGGGAGGGGAGACCCAGTACTTC.

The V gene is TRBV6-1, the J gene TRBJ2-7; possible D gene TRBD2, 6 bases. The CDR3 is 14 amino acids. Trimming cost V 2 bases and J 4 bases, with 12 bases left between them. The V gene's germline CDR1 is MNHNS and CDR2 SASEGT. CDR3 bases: TGTGCCAGCAGTGAACGGAGGGAATGGTACGAGCAGTACTTC. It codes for CASSERREWYEQYF.

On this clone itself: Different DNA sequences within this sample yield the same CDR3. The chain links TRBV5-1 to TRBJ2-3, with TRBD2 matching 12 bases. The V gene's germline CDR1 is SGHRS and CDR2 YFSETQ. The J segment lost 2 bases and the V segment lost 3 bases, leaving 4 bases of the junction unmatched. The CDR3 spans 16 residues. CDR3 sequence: CASSSRTSGNTDTQYF. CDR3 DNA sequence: TGCGCCAGCAGCTCCCGGACTAGCGGGAACACAGATACGCAGTATTTT. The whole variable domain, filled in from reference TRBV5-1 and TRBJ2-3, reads KAGVTQTPRYLIKTRGQQVTLSCSPISGHRSVSWYQQTPGQGLQFLFEYFSETQRNKGNFPGRFSGRQFSNSRSEMNVSTLELGDSALYLCASSSRTSGNTDTQYFGPGTRLTVL.

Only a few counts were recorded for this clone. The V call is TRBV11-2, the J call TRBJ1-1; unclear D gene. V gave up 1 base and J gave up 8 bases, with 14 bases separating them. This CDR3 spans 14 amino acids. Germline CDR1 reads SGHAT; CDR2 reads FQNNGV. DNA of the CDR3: TGTGCCAGCAGCTTAGTAAAAACTCCGAGAGAAGCTTTCTTT. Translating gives CASSLVKTPREAFF.

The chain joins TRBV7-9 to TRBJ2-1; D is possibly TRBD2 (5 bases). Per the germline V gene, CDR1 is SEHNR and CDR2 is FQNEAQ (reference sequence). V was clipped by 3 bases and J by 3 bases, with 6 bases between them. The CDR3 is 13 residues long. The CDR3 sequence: CASSFGLYNEQFF. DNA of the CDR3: TGTGCCAGCAGCTTCGGACTCTACAATGAGCAGTTCTTC.

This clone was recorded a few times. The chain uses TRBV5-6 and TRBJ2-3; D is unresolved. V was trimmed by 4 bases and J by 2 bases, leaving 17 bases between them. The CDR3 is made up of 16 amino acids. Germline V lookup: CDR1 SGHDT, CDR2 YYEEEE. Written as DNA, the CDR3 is TGTGCCAGCAGCCGTCGGACGAACCATGCCACAGATACGCAGTATTTT. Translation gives CASSRRTNHATDTQYF. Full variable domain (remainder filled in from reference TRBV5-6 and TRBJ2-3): DAGVTQSPTHLIKTRGQQVTLRCSPKSGHDTVSWYQQALGQGPQFIFQYYEEEERQRGNFPDRFSGHQFPNYSSELNVNALLLGDSALYLCASSRRTNHATDTQYFGPGTRLTVL.

As DNA, the CDR3 is TGCGCCAGCAGCCAGCGCGGAAGCTCCTACAATGAGCAGTTCTTC. The encoded protein is CASSQRGSSYNEQFF. The chain is built from TRBV23-1 and TRBJ2-1; D call uncertain. TRBV23-1 is an open reading frame whose function is uncertain. Trimming removed 6 bases at V and 0 bases at J, with 12 bases between. The CDR3 contains 15 residues.

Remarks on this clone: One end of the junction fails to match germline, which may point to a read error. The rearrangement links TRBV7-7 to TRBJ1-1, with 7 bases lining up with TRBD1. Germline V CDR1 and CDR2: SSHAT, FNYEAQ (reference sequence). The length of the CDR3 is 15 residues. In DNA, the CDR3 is TGTGCTAGCAGCCTAGATGCCCGGGACAGAGCTGAAGCTTTCTTT. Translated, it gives CASSLDARDRAEAFF.

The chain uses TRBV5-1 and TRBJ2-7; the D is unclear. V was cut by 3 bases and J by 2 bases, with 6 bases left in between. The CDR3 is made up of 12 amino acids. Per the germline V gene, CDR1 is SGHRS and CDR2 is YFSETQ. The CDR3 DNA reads TGCGCCAGCAGCTCGCCCGCCTACGAGCAGTACTTC. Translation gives CASSSPAYEQYF.

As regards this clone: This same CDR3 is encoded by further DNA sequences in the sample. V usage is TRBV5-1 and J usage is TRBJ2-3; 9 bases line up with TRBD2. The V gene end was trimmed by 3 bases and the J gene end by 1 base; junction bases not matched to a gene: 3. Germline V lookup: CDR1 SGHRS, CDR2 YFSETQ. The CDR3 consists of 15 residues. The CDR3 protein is CASSSGLAGTDTQYF. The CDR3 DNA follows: TGCGCCAGCAGCTCGGGACTAGCCGGCACAGATACGCAGTATTTT.

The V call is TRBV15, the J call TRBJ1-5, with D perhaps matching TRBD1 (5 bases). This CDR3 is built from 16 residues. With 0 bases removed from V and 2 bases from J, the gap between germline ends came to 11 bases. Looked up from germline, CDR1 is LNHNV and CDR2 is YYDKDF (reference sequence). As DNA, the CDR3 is TGTGCCACCAGCAGAGACAGGGTCAGGGGCAATCAGCCCCAGCATTTT. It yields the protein CATSRDRVRGNQPQHF.

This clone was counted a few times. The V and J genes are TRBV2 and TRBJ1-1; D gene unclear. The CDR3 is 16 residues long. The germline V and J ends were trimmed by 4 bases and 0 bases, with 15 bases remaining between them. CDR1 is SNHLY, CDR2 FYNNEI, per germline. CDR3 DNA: TGTGCCAGCAGTGTCGGGCCTCGACCGATGAACACTGAAGCTTTCTTT. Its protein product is CASSVGPRPMNTEAFF.

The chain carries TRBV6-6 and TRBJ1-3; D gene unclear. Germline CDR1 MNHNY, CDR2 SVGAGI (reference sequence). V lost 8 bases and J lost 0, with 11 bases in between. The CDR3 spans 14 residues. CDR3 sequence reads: CASQDFSSGNTIYF. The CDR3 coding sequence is TGTGCCAGCCAGGATTTTAGCTCTGGAAACACCATATATTTT.

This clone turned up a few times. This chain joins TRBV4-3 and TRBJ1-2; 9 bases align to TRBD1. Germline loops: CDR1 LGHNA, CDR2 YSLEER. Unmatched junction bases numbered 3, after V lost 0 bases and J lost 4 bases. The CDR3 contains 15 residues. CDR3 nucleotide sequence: TGCGCCAGCAGCCAAGACCCACAGGGGGCCTATGGCTACACCTTC. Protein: CASSQDPQGAYGYTF.

CDR3 sequence: CASSMLGNQPQHF. In DNA form, the CDR3 reads TGTGCCAGCAGCATGCTAGGGAATCAGCCCCAGCATTTT. The V and J genes are TRBV7-9 and TRBJ1-5, with no clear D. The CDR3 contains 13 residues. Germline V gene data show CDR1 as SEHNR and CDR2 as FQNEAQ (reference sequence). The ends were cut back, 5 bases at V and 4 bases at J, with 9 bases in the middle.

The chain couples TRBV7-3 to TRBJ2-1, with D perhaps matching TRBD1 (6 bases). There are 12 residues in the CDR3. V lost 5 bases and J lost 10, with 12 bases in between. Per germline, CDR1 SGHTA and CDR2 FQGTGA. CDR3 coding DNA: TGTGCCAGCAGCCAAGCCAGGGGCGAGCAGTTCTTC. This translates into CASSQARGEQFF. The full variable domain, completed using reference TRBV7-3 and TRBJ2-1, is GAGVSQTPSNKVTEKGKYVELRCDPISGHTALYWYRQSLGQGPEFLIYFQGTGAADDSGLPNDRFFAVRPEGSVSTLKIQRTERGDSAVYLCASSQARGEQFFGPGTRLTVL.

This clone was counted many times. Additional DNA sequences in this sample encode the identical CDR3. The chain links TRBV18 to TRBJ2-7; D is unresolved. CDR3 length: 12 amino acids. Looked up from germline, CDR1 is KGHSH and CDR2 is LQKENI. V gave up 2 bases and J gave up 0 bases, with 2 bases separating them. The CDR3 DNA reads TGTGCCAGCTCACCAACCTCCTACGAGCAGTACTTC. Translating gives CASSPTSYEQYF. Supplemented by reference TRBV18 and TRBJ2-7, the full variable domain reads NAGVMQNPRHLVRRRGQEARLRCSPMKGHSHVYWYRQLPEEGLKFMVYLQKENIIDESGMPKERFSAEFPKEGPSILRIQQVVRGDSAAYFCASSPTSYEQYFGPGTRLTVT.

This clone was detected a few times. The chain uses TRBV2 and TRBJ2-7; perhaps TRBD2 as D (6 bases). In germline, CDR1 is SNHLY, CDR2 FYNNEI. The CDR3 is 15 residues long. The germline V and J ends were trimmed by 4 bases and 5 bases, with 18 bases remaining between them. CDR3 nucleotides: TGTGCCAGCAGTGGTGGAGCGGGTGCTCCTAACGAGCAGTACTTC. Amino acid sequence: CASSGGAGAPNEQYF.

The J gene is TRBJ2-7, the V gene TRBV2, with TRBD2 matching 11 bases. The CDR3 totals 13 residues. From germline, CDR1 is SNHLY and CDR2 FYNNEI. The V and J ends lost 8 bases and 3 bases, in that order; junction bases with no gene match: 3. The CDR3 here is CASGGTSGYEQYF. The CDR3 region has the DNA TGTGCCAGCGGAGGGACTAGCGGCTACGAGCAGTACTTC.

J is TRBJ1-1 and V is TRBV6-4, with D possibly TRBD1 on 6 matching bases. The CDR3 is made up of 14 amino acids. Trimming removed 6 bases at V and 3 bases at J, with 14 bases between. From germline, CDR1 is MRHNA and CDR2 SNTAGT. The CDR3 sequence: CASRAGHDDTEAFF. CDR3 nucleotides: TGTGCCAGCAGAGCGGGACACGACGACACTGAAGCTTTCTTT.

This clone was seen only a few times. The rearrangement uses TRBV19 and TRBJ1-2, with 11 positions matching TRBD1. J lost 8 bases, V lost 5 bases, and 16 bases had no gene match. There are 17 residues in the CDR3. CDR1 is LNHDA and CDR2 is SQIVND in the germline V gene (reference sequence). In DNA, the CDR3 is TGTGCCAGTAGTCGGAGTGCCGGGACAGGGGGAGCGGGCGGCTACACCTTC. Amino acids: CASSRSAGTGGAGGYTF.

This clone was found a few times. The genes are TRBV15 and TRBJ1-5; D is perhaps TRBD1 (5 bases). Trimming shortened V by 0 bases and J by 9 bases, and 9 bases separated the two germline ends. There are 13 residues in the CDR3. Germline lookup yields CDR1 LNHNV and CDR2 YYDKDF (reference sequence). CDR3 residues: CATSRDLGGPQHF. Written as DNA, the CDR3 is TGTGCCACCAGCAGAGATCTTGGGGGGCCCCAGCATTTT.